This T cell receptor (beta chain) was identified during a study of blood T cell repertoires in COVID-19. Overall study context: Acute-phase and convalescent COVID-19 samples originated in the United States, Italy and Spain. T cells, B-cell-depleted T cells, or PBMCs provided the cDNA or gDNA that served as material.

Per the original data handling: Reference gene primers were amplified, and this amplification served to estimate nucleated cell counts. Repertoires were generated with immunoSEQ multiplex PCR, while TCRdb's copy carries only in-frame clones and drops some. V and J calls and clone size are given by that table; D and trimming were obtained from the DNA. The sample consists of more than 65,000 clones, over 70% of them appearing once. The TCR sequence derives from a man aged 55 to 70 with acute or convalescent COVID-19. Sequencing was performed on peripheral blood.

CDR3 loop: CASSQEGVGQRPLSGYTF. The DNA of the CDR3 is TGCGCCAGCAGCCAAGAAGGGGTCGGACAGAGACCCTTGTCTGGCTACACCTTC. The chain is built from TRBV4-3 and TRBJ1-2; D possibly corresponds to TRBD1 (6 bases). Trimming cost V 0 bases and J 7 bases, with 24 bases left between them. Germline loops: CDR1 LGHNA, CDR2 YSLEER. CDR3 length: 18 amino acids.